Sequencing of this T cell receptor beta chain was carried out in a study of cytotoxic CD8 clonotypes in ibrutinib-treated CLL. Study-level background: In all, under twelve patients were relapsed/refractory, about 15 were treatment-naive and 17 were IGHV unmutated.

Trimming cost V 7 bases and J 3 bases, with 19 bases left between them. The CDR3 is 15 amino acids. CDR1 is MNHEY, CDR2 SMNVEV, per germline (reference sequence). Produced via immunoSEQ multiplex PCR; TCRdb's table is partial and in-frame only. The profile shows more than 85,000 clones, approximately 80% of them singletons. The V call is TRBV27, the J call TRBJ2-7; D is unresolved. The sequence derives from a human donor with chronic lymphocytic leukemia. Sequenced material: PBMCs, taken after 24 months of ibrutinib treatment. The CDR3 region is CASKIGSPIIYEQYF. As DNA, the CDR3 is TGTGCCAGCAAAATCGGAAGCCCCATTATCTACGAGCAGTACTTC.